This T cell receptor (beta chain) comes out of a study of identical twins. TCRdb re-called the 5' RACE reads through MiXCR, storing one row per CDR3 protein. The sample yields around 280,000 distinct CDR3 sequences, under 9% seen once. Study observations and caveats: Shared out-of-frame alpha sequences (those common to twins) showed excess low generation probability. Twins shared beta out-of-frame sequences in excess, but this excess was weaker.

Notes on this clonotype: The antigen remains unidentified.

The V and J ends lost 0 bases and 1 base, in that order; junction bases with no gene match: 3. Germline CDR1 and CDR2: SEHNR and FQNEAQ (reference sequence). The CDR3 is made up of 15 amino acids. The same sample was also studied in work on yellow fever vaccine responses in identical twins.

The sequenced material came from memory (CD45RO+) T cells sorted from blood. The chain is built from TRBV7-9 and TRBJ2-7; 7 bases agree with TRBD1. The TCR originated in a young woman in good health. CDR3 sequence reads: CASSLAGQQSYEQYF. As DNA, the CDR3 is TGTGCCAGCAGCTTAGCGGGACAGCAATCCTACGAGCAGTACTTC. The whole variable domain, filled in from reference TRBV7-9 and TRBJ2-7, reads DTGVSQNPRHKITKRGQNVTFRCDPISEHNRLYWYRQTLGQGPEFLTYFQNEAQLEKSRLLSDRFSAERPKGSFSTLEIQRTEQGDSAMYLCASSLAGQQSYEQYFGPGTRLTVT.